This T cell receptor beta chain was obtained from a study of T cells in localized non-small cell lung cancer. Trimming removed 5 bases from V and 5 bases from J, with 14 bases in between. Germline V gene lookup returns CDR1 SQVTM and CDR2 ANQGSEA. CDR3 length equals 13 residues. Study-wide results and caveats: A median of approximately 50 of the top 100 tumor clones appeared in adjacent lung, which was paired and uninvolved. Peak T cell clonality was found in uninvolved adjacent lung, exceeding tumor. Because sequencing included only one region (of the tumor), heterogeneity remains possible.

Data came from immunoSEQ multiplex PCR; TCRdb stores just in-frame clones and leaves some out. The repertoire includes about 40,000 clones, approximately 86% of them detected once, and approximately 6% sits in the top ten. Regarding this clone: The antigen remains unidentified.

The TCR originated in a man aged 40 to 70 with stage I lung adenocarcinoma. Source: peripheral blood, taken before any cancer treatment. The V call is TRBV29-1, the J call TRBJ2-3, with D perhaps TRBD2 (5 bases). The DNA of the CDR3 is TGCAGCGTTCGAGGCGGGTTTAAAGATACGCAGTATTTT. It encodes CSVRGGFKDTQYF.